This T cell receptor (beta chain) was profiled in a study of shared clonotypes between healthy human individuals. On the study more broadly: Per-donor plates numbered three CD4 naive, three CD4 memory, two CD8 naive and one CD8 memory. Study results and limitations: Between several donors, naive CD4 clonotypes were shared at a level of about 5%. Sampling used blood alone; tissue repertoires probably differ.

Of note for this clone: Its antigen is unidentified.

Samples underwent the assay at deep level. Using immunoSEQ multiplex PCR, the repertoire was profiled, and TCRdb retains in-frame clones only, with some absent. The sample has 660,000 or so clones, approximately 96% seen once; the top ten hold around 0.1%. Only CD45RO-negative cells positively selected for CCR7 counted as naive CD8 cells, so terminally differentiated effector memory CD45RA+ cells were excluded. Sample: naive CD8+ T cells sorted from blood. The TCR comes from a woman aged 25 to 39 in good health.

DNA for the CDR3: TGCGCCAGCAGCCAGACTCCAGGGACGACCTACGAGCAGTACTTC. Its translation is CASSQTPGTTYEQYF. V is TRBV5-1 and J is TRBJ2-7; D is tentatively TRBD1 or TRBD2 (5 bases each). Per the germline V gene, CDR1 is SGHRS and CDR2 is YFSETQ. V was shortened by 4 bases and J by 2 bases, with 16 bases between the two germline ends. The CDR3 is made up of 15 amino acids.